One sample yielded the 21 T cell receptor beta chains listed below, sequenced in a study of cytomegalovirus exposure and HLA in healthy donors. The PCR made use of 60 Vbeta and 13 Jbeta primers. Repertoires were generated with immunoSEQ multiplex PCR, while TCRdb's copy carries only in-frame clones and drops some. The sample has around 220,000 clones, approximately 80% seen once. Sequencing was performed on PBMCs. The source of these receptors is a girl under 18 in good health and CMV-seronegative.

This clone appeared a single time. This same CDR3 is encoded by further DNA sequences in the sample. V and J are TRBV5-1 and TRBJ2-3; D is unclear. Trimming cost V 4 bases and J 2 bases, with 5 bases left between them. CDR1 and CDR2 (germline): SGHRS, YFSETQ. The length of the CDR3 is 12 residues. The CDR3 is CASSLSTDTQYF. Written as DNA, the CDR3 is TGCGCCAGCAGCCTCTCCACAGATACGCAGTATTTT.

V gene TRBV25-1 combines with J gene TRBJ1-2; TRBD1 matches at 9 bases. After removal of 2 bases from V and 8 bases from J, the junction contained 3 bases not matched to a gene. In germline, CDR1 is MGHDK, CDR2 SYGVNS. The CDR3 extends over 13 amino acids. The CDR3: CASSERTGDGYTF. The CDR3 coding sequence is TGTGCCAGCAGTGAACGGACAGGGGACGGCTACACCTTC.

The chain couples TRBV11-2 to TRBJ2-3, with TRBD2 matching over 8 bases. Losses at the gene ends were 4 bases for V and 2 bases for J; bases not matched to a gene: 8. The CDR3 consists of 16 residues. Germline V gene lookup returns CDR1 SGHAT and CDR2 FQNNGV. CDR3 protein: CASSSLSGSATDTQYF. In DNA, the CDR3 is TGTGCCAGCAGCTCTCTGAGCGGGAGCGCCACAGATACGCAGTATTTT.

The chain carries TRBV7-6 and TRBJ1-1, with a weak D call TRBD1 (5 bases). CDR3 length: 16 amino acids. CDR1 and CDR2 (germline): SGHVS, FNYEAQ. The V end lost 5 bases, the J end lost 5 bases, and 21 bases lay between the germline ends. The CDR3 coding sequence is TGTGCCAGCAGCCAACTATTACGGGGGGGGGATACTGAAGCTTTCTTT. Its translation: CASSQLLRGGDTEAFF.

J is TRBJ2-7 and V is TRBV5-8; tentative D call: TRBD2 (6 bases). The CDR3 is 17 amino acids. V was shortened by 5 bases and J by 3 bases, with 24 bases between the two germline ends. Looked up from germline, CDR1 is SGHTS and CDR2 is YDEGEE. Here the CDR3 reads CASSVTLSTGTYYEQYF. CDR3 nucleotides: TGTGCCAGCAGTGTGACCCTCTCTACCGGGACTTACTACGAGCAGTACTTC.

The chain couples TRBV25-1 to TRBJ1-2; 7 bases align to TRBD1. The CDR3 extends over 13 amino acids. Germline CDR1 reads MGHDK; CDR2 reads SYGVNS. V dropped 6 bases and J dropped 6; count of bases not matched to a gene: 7. The CDR3, as DNA: TGTGCCAGCAGCTCCGGGACAGCTAATGGCTACACCTTC. Residues: CASSSGTANGYTF.

This chain connects TRBV5-1 to TRBJ1-5; unclear D gene. The CDR3 has 14 residues. V gave up 0 bases and J gave up 1 base, with 5 bases separating them. Germline CDR1 and CDR2: SGHRS and YFSETQ. CDR3 coding DNA: TGCGCCAGCAGCTTGGATGGCAGCAATCAGCCCCAGCATTTT. This gives the protein CASSLDGSNQPQHF.

The chain recombines TRBV7-6 with TRBJ2-1; 8 bases match TRBD2. V shed 8 bases, J shed 8 bases, and the junction held 8 bases outside the gene matches. The CDR3 contains 13 residues. The germline CDR1 and CDR2 sequences are SGHVS and FNYEAQ. DNA for the CDR3: TGTGCCAGCGCGGCGGGAGGCCGGGATGAGCAGTTCTTC. Its translation: CASAAGGRDEQFF.

This clone has only a few counts. The CDR3 loop is CASSYRGLNTEAFF. DNA of the CDR3: TGTGCCAGCAGTTACCGAGGATTGAACACTGAAGCTTTCTTT. The J gene is TRBJ1-1, the V gene TRBV6-5; D remains ambiguous. The CDR3 is made up of 14 amino acids. Germline loops: CDR1 MNHEY, CDR2 SVGAGI. Trimming removed 2 bases from V and 0 bases from J, with 7 bases in between.

This clone appeared once. The J gene is TRBJ2-7, the V gene TRBV5-8; D might be TRBD1 (5 bases). Trimming removed 0 bases at V and 2 bases at J, with 9 bases between. The CDR3 consists of 14 residues. Germline lookup yields CDR1 SGHTS and CDR2 YDEGEE. The CDR3 nucleotides read TGTGCCAGCAGCTTGGATGGGGCTGCCTACGAGCAGTACTTC. Translated, it gives CASSLDGAAYEQYF.

The V gene is TRBV4-3, the J gene TRBJ2-5; 7 bases agree with TRBD1. Looked up from germline, CDR1 is LGHNA and CDR2 is YSLEER. The CDR3 totals 13 residues. After removal of 1 base from V and 7 bases from J, the junction contained 3 bases not matched to a gene. The DNA of the CDR3 is TGCGCCAGCAGCCAAGCCCGACAGGGGACCCAGTACTTC. Its protein is CASSQARQGTQYF.

This clone is a singleton in its sample. This chain joins TRBV7-2 and TRBJ2-1; a weak D match, TRBD1 (6 bases). The CDR3 totals 12 residues. Trimming cost V 2 bases and J 15 bases, with 14 bases left between them. Germline lookup yields CDR1 SGHTA and CDR2 FQGNSA. DNA for the CDR3: TGTGCCAGCAGCTTACGAACAGGGTACCGGTTCTTC. Translation: CASSLRTGYRFF.

The genes are TRBV2 and TRBJ1-1, with D possibly being TRBD1 (5 bases). Germline V gives CDR1 SNHLY, CDR2 FYNNEI. CDR3 size: 14 residues. Trimming removed 1 base at V and 4 bases at J, with 10 bases between. The chain's CDR3 is CASSEGGGITEAFF. The CDR3 region has the DNA TGTGCCAGCAGTGAAGGGGGGGGGATCACTGAAGCTTTCTTT.

V is TRBV5-6 and J is TRBJ2-5, with 7 bases aligning to TRBD2. This CDR3 comprises 17 residues. V shed 4 bases, J shed 0 bases, and the junction held 12 bases outside the gene matches. The germline V gene encodes CDR1 SGHDT and CDR2 YYEEEE. CDR3 in amino acids: CASSPRRGAGNQETQYF. The DNA for the CDR3 is TGTGCCAGCAGCCCCCGGCGGGGAGCGGGGAACCAAGAGACCCAGTACTTC.

Comment on this clone: One junction end disagrees with the germline gene, perhaps due to a read error. CDR3 sequence: CSSRTGTSGDYF. CDR3 DNA sequence: TGTTCCAGCAGAACCGGGACTAGCGGGGATTATTTT. The chain joins TRBV7-9 to TRBJ2-3; 13 nucleotides align to TRBD2. The germline V gene has CDR1 SEHNR and CDR2 FQNEAQ (reference sequence). The CDR3 has 12 residues. The whole variable domain, filled in from reference TRBV7-9 and TRBJ2-3, reads DTGVSQNPRHKITKRGQNVTFRCDPISEHNRLYWYRQTLGQGPEFLTYFQNEAQLEKSRLLSDRFSAERPKGSFSTLEIQRTEQGDSAMYLCSSRTGTSGDYFGPGTRLTVL.

V usage is TRBV6-5 and J usage is TRBJ1-1, with a tentative D call TRBD1 (5 bases). Germline CDR1 is MNHEY and CDR2 is SVGAGI. The length of the CDR3 is 14 residues. The germline V and J ends were trimmed by 5 bases and 4 bases, with 14 bases remaining between them. CDR3 coding DNA: TGTGCCAGCAGTGTGACTGGGGGGGGCACTGAAGCTTTCTTT. The encoded protein is CASSVTGGGTEAFF.

The chain carries TRBV9 and TRBJ2-5; weak D call: TRBD1 (6 bases). Germline V gives CDR1 SGDLS, CDR2 YYNGEE. V dropped 0 bases and J dropped 4 bases, with 13 bases sitting between them. The CDR3 length is 15 residues. The CDR3 coding sequence is TGTGCCAGCAGCGTAGATTTGGGGGCGAGAGAGACCCAGTACTTC. Residues: CASSVDLGARETQYF.

This chain uses TRBV7-9 with TRBJ2-7; no reliable D call. The length of the CDR3 is 12 residues. The ends were cut back, 4 bases at V and 7 bases at J, with 11 bases in the middle. Germline V gene sequence: CDR1 SEHNR, CDR2 FQNEAQ (reference sequence). CDR3 nucleotide sequence: TGTGCCAGCAGCTCCACCCTTCGGGAGCAGTACTTC. It translates to CASSSTLREQYF.

The V call is TRBV28, the J call TRBJ1-2; TRBD1 aligns across 7 bases. The CDR3 has 15 residues. The germline V gene has CDR1 MDHEN and CDR2 SYDVKM. J lost 7 bases, V lost 7 bases, and 15 bases had no gene match. The CDR3 sequence is CASKATGAKGSGYTF. The CDR3 nucleotides read TGTGCCAGCAAGGCAACAGGGGCTAAAGGCTCTGGCTACACCTTC.

CDR3 in DNA: TGTGCCAGCAGTTTTCACGGGGGCTACGAGCAGTACTTC. It translates to CASSFHGGYEQYF. The chain links TRBV28 to TRBJ2-7; maybe TRBD2 (6 bases). Germline CDR1 reads MDHEN; CDR2 reads SYDVKM. V shed 3 bases and J shed 3 bases, with 9 bases lying between them. The CDR3 runs to 13 residues.

CDR3 bases: TGTGTCGTACATCCAGGGACTAGCGGGGGATCCTACAATGAGCAGTTCTTC. Its translation is CVVHPGTSGGSYNEQFF. The chain is built from TRBV28 and TRBJ2-1, with 14 bases fitting TRBD2. Germline CDR1 is MDHEN and CDR2 is SYDVKM. The length of the CDR3 is 17 residues.